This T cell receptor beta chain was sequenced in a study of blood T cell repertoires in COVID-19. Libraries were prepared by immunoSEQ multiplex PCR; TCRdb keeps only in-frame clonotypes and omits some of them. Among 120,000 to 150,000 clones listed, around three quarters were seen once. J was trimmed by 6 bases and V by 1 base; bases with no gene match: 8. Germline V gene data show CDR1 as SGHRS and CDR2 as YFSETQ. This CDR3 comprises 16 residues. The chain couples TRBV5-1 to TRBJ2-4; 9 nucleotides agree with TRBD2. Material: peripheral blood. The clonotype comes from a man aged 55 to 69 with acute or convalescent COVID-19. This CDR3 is CASSLPEAGGGNIQYF. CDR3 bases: TGCGCCAGCAGCTTGCCCGAAGCGGGAGGTGGAAACATTCAGTACTTC.